These 10 T cell receptor beta chains were all obtained from the same sample, sequenced in a study of blood T cell repertoires in COVID-19. The method was immunoSEQ multiplex PCR; TCRdb's version includes in-frame clones alone and lacks a portion of them. This sample has 200,000 to 250,000 clones, with about 80% found just once. Sequencing was performed on peripheral blood. The source of these receptors is a woman aged 55-69 years with acute or convalescent COVID-19.

The chain has TRBV19 and TRBJ1-3; a possible D gene is TRBD1 (5 bases). The CDR3 consists of 16 residues. V lost 2 bases, J lost 0 bases, and 11 bases lay in between. Germline lookup yields CDR1 LNHDA and CDR2 SQIVND (reference sequence). The CDR3 reads CASSIMAGPSGNTIYF. The CDR3 DNA is TGTGCCAGTAGTATAATGGCAGGGCCCTCTGGAAACACCATATATTTT.

The rearrangement joins TRBV5-4 to TRBJ2-1, with 11 nucleotides matching TRBD2. Germline CDR1 is SGHNT and CDR2 is YYREEE (reference sequence). Trimming removed 5 bases from V and 3 bases from J; junction bases left unmatched: 7. This CDR3 region has 16 residues. The CDR3 sequence is CASRPSSGGVYNEQFF. The CDR3 coding sequence is TGTGCCAGCAGGCCAAGTAGCGGGGGGGTCTACAATGAGCAGTTCTTC. Combining the CDR3 with reference TRBV5-4 and TRBJ2-1 gives the whole variable domain ETGVTQSPTHLIKTRGQQVTLRCSSQSGHNTVSWYQQALGQGPQFIFQYYREEENGRGNFPPRFSGLQFPNYSSELNVNALELDDSALYLCASRPSSGGVYNEQFFGPGTRLTVL.

The V and J genes are TRBV5-1 and TRBJ1-6; tentatively, D is TRBD1 (6 bases). Per germline, CDR1 SGHRS and CDR2 YFSETQ. There are 13 residues in the CDR3. Between the trimmed V and J ends, which lost 4 bases and 14 bases, there was a span of 16 bases. This CDR3 reads CASSQITGMSLHF. CDR3 DNA: TGCGCCAGCAGCCAAATAACAGGGATGTCCCTCCACTTT. Filled out from reference TRBV5-1 and TRBJ1-6, the complete variable domain reads KAGVTQTPRYLIKTRGQQVTLSCSPISGHRSVSWYQQTPGQGLQFLFEYFSETQRNKGNFPGRFSGRQFSNSRSEMNVSTLELGDSALYLCASSQITGMSLHFGNGTRLTVT.

The chain joins TRBV4-3 to TRBJ1-4, with D perhaps TRBD1 (5 bases). Germline CDR1 LGHNA, CDR2 YSLEER. The CDR3 runs 15 residues. V was cut by 0 bases and J by 5 bases, with 10 bases left in between. The CDR3 DNA follows: TGCGCCAGCAGCCAAGACAGGGCCCAAAATGAAAAACTGTTTTTT. Encoded protein: CASSQDRAQNEKLFF.

The V call is TRBV7-9, the J call TRBJ1-2; 8 nucleotides match TRBD1. Germline CDR1 is SEHNR and CDR2 is FQNEAQ (reference sequence). The CDR3 sequence is 13 residues long. J gave up 4 bases and V 5 bases, and 3 bases lay outside the gene matches. The CDR3 nucleotides are TGTGCCAGCAGCCCGGGGACAGGCTATGGCTACACCTTC. Protein: CASSPGTGYGYTF.

The chain recombines TRBV30 with TRBJ1-5; D is perhaps TRBD1 (5 bases). V lost 2 bases, J lost 0 bases, and 11 bases lay in between. This CDR3 spans 15 amino acids. In germline, CDR1 is GTSNPN, CDR2 SVGIG (reference sequence). The CDR3 loop is CAWSSTEASNQPQHF. The CDR3 bases are TGTGCCTGGAGTTCGACAGAAGCTAGCAATCAGCCCCAGCATTTT.

The CDR3 DNA is TGTGCCAGCAGTCCCCCCCGGGGTTCCATCAATCAGCCCCAGCATTTT. The encoded protein is CASSPPRGSINQPQHF. The chain employs TRBV28 and TRBJ1-5, with D unclear. The CDR3 has 16 residues. Germline CDR1 MDHEN, CDR2 SYDVKM. The V end was cut by 5 bases, the J end by 3 bases, with 17 bases between. Drawing the rest from reference TRBV28 and TRBJ1-5, the complete variable domain is DVKVTQSSRYLVKRTGEKVFLECVQDMDHENMFWYRQDPGLGLRLIYFSYDVKMKEKGDIPEGYSVSREKKERFSLILESASTNQTSMYLCASSPPRGSINQPQHFGDGTRLSIL.

This clone was counted between two and nine times. The CDR3 DNA reads as TGTGCCAGCAATCTACCTGGAGCCCCTGAAGCTTTCTTT. It translates to CASNLPGAPEAFF. The rearrangement uses TRBV6-6 and TRBJ1-1; D is ambiguous. The germline V gene encodes CDR1 MNHNY and CDR2 SVGAGI (reference sequence). With 7 bases removed from V and 6 bases from J, the gap between germline ends came to 15 bases. This CDR3 is 13 amino acids long.

This clone was counted only a few times. This rearrangement joins TRBV7-9 to TRBJ1-2, with D tentatively TRBD1 (5 bases). The CDR3 contains 13 residues. Germline CDR1 reads SEHNR; CDR2 reads FQNEAQ (reference sequence). Trimming removed 5 bases from V and 6 bases from J, with 13 bases in between. The CDR3 nucleotides are TGTGCCAGCAGCCGTGGGGCGGTAGATGGCTACACCTTC. Encoded protein: CASSRGAVDGYTF.

The chain carries TRBV3-1 (or the pseudogene TRBV3-2) and TRBJ2-1; 11 positions agree with TRBD2. After removal of 4 bases from V and 7 bases from J, the junction contained 6 bases not matched to a gene. The CDR3 sequence is 15 residues long. The germline CDR1 and CDR2 sequences are LGHDT and YNNKEL (reference sequence). The CDR3 sequence: CASSPIAGGLNEQFF. DNA for the CDR3: TGTGCCAGCAGCCCAATAGCGGGGGGGCTAAATGAGCAGTTCTTC.